The rows below give T cell receptor beta chains drawn from one sample of a study of blood T cells in healthy people across ages. TCRdb independently ran MiXCR on the 5' RACE reads; one entry per CDR3 protein. The table has under 2 million distinct CDR3 sequences, roughly 32% seen once. Sequencing was done on a sample of blood. These receptor sequences come from a woman aged 25 to 39 in good health. The CDR3 runs from the conserved cysteine through the conserved F or W. The order of the fields is clone size, V gene, J gene, D gene, CDR3 protein, CDR3 DNA. The D gene is left open where the match is weak. A clone size is listed for some rows: how often the clone was seen (once, few, many), or a class if it is expanded.

few	TRBV20-1	TRBJ1-5	NA	CSYGGAHSNQPQHF	TGCAGTTACGGTGGTGCCCATAGCAATCAGCCCCAGCATTTT
NA	TRBV7-9	TRBJ1-4	NA	CASSRAYGPTNEKLFF	TGTGCCAGCAGCCGCGCGTACGGCCCAACTAATGAAAAACTGTTTTTT
NA	TRBV6-1	TRBJ2-7	TRBD2	CTSSKTGTSGSYEQYF	TGTACCAGCAGCAAAACCGGGACTAGCGGCTCCTACGAGCAGTACTTC
few	TRBV20-1	TRBJ2-3	TRBD1	CSATDRGATDTQYF	TGCAGTGCTACCGACAGGGGAGCCACAGATACGCAGTATTTT
many	TRBV4-1	TRBJ2-7	NA	CASSPSYAYPYEQYF	TGCGCCAGCAGCCCCTCCTACGCTTACCCTTACGAGCAGTACTTC
few	TRBV9	TRBJ2-1	TRBD2	CASSSPTSGVPYNEQFF	TGTGCCAGCAGCTCACCGACTAGCGGGGTCCCCTACAATGAGCAGTTCTTC
once	TRBV20-1	TRBJ1-4	NA	CSASRLGEKLFF	TGCAGTGCTAGTCGGTTGGGTGAAAAACTGTTTTTT
NA	TRBV7-3	TRBJ2-1	TRBD2	CASSLTGGRYNEQFF	TGTGCCAGCAGCTTGACGGGGGGGAGGTACAATGAGCAGTTCTTC
NA	TRBV20-1	TRBJ1-5	TRBD1	CSASTGGSQPQHF	TGCAGTGCTAGTACAGGGGGCAGTCAGCCCCAGCATTTT
NA	TRBV6-5	TRBJ1-5	NA	CASSYSGLSNQPQHF	TGTGCCAGCAGTTATTCGGGGTTAAGTAATCAGCCCCAGCATTTT
NA	TRBV6-5	TRBJ2-5	NA	CASSYSLGRPGEVETQYF	TGTGCCAGCAGTTACTCTCTCGGGCGGCCAGGGGAGGTGGAGACCCAGTACTTC
NA	TRBV7-2	TRBJ2-3	NA	CASGPGPSSDTQYF	TGTGCCAGCGGCCCGGGACCTTCCTCAGATACGCAGTATTTT
few	TRBV5-1	TRBJ2-7	NA	CASSLGAVRGEQYF	TGCGCCAGCAGCTTGGGTGCGGTCCGGGGCGAGCAGTACTTC
few	TRBV2	TRBJ2-7	NA	CASRAPATYEQYF	TGTGCCAGCAGGGCGCCAGCAACCTACGAGCAGTACTTC
few	TRBV4-1	TRBJ2-3	NA	CASSQNPSSGASTDTQYF	TGCGCCAGCAGCCAAAACCCCTCATCGGGAGCTAGCACAGATACGCAGTATTTT
NA	TRBV5-1	TRBJ1-1	NA	CASSTSETNTEAFF	TGCGCCAGCAGTACTAGTGAGACGAACACTGAAGCTTTCTTT
NA	TRBV12-3/TRBV12-4	TRBJ2-7	NA	CASSPRPSYEQYF	TGTGCCAGCAGTCCCCGACCTTCCTACGAGCAGTACTTC
NA	TRBV10-3	TRBJ2-5	TRBD1	CAISEYTGGWETQYF	TGTGCCATTAGTGAATATACAGGGGGCTGGGAGACCCAGTACTTC
few	TRBV4-2	TRBJ1-5	NA	CASSQDDGVSNQPQHF	TGTGCCAGCAGCCAAGATGACGGCGTTAGCAATCAGCCCCAGCATTTT
NA	TRBV10-1	TRBJ2-1	NA	CASSESRWQTSYNEQFF	TGCGCCAGCAGTGAGTCGCGGTGGCAGACCTCCTACAATGAGCAGTTCTTC
NA	TRBV7-3	TRBJ2-5	NA	CASSLIPEETQYF	TGTGCCAGCAGCTTAATACCTGAGGAGACCCAGTACTTC
NA	TRBV6-1	TRBJ1-2	NA	CASSEAHPLGPPPRGYTF	TGTGCCAGCAGTGAAGCACATCCACTCGGGCCCCCGCCGCGTGGCTACACCTTC
few	TRBV11-2	TRBJ2-7	NA	CASSLASFGGPNYEQYF	TGTGCCAGCAGCTTAGCCTCCTTTGGGGGGCCCAACTACGAGCAGTACTTC
many	TRBV5-5	TRBJ2-3	TRBD1	CASSRPGGTQYF	TGTGCCAGCAGCCGTCCAGGGGGTACGCAGTATTTT
once	TRBV20-1	TRBJ1-5	NA	CSAHKTVNQPQHF	TGCAGTGCCCACAAGACAGTCAATCAGCCCCAGCATTTT
NA	TRBV20-1	TRBJ1-2	TRBD1	CSARDRAGGGYGYTF	TGCAGTGCTAGAGATCGTGCAGGGGGGGGCTATGGCTACACCTTC
few	TRBV4-1	TRBJ2-5	TRBD1	CASSQETGTGDTQYF	TGCGCCAGCAGCCAAGAAACCGGGACAGGGGACACCCAGTACTTC
NA	TRBV11-2	TRBJ2-7	NA	CASSLDFGGNEQYF	TGTGCCAGCAGCTTAGATTTTGGGGGTAACGAGCAGTACTTC
NA	TRBV9	TRBJ2-3	TRBD2	CASSVAGAGGADTQYF	TGTGCCAGCAGCGTAGCTGGAGCGGGAGGAGCAGATACGCAGTATTTT
few	TRBV5-1	TRBJ1-4	NA	CASSFGGDNGEKLFF	TGCGCCAGCAGCTTTGGAGGGGACAACGGTGAAAAACTGTTTTTT
few	TRBV6-5	TRBJ1-1	NA	CASSPFTLNTEAFF	TGTGCCAGCAGTCCCTTTACTTTGAACACTGAAGCTTTCTTT
NA	TRBV3-1	TRBJ1-6	NA	CASSPSLRTRTSTPLHF	TGTGCCAGCAGCCCTTCCCTTCGGACGCGAACCTCAACACCCCTCCACTTT
NA	TRBV12-3/TRBV12-4	TRBJ2-7	TRBD1	CASTSPEGAEQYF	TGTGCCAGCACCTCTCCCGAGGGGGCTGAGCAGTACTTC
NA	TRBV15	TRBJ2-3	TRBD2	CATSRDMVPGASGSTDTQYF	TGTGCCACCAGCAGAGATATGGTGCCTGGGGCTAGCGGTTCCACAGATACGCAGTATTTT
once	TRBV9	TRBJ2-1	TRBD2	CASSFGGADYNEQFF	TGTGCCAGCAGCTTCGGGGGGGCCGACTACAATGAGCAGTTCTTC
once	TRBV20-1	TRBJ2-5	NA	CSARDPNRVGTQYF	TGCAGTGCTAGAGACCCTAACAGGGTAGGGACCCAGTACTTC
NA	TRBV27	TRBJ2-1	NA	CASSLMGQGLAGEQFF	TGTGCCAGCAGTTTAATGGGACAGGGACTAGCCGGCGAGCAGTTCTTC
few	TRBV20-1	TRBJ2-1	NA	CSAHLPGLAPYNEQFF	TGCAGTGCTCATCTTCCGGGACTCGCACCCTACAATGAGCAGTTCTTC
few	TRBV18	TRBJ1-6	TRBD1	CASSPRTGWDSPLHF	TGTGCCAGCTCACCCCGGACAGGATGGGATTCACCCCTCCACTTT
few	TRBV20-1	TRBJ2-3	TRBD2	CSARASLAGGPKDTQYF	TGCAGTGCTAGGGCCTCATTAGCGGGGGGGCCCAAAGATACGCAGTATTTT
NA	TRBV6-4	TRBJ2-1	NA	CASSDTGGDEQFF	TGTGCCAGCAGTGACACGGGCGGGGATGAGCAGTTCTTC
NA	TRBV30	TRBJ2-1	NA	CAWSRFSIPNEQFF	TGTGCCTGGAGCAGATTTAGCATCCCCAATGAGCAGTTCTTC
NA	TRBV10-3	TRBJ2-7	TRBD1	CAIRGLTGAEQYF	TGTGCCATCAGAGGCCTGACAGGGGCCGAGCAGTACTTC
many	TRBV7-9	TRBJ2-7	NA	CASSFLQGSRNEQYF	TGTGCCAGCAGCTTCCTACAGGGTTCTAGGAACGAGCAGTACTTC
few	TRBV20-1	TRBJ2-3	NA	CSAMDSFWGASTDTQYF	TGCAGTGCCATGGACTCATTCTGGGGGGCTAGCACAGATACGCAGTATTTT
NA	TRBV20-1	TRBJ2-3	TRBD2	CSTTSGGSLTDTQYF	TGCAGTACCACTAGCGGGGGGTCCCTTACAGATACGCAGTATTTT
NA	TRBV27	TRBJ2-1	NA	CASSVFDPERGEQFF	TGTGCCAGCAGTGTATTCGACCCCGAGAGAGGTGAGCAGTTCTTC
NA	TRBV6-5	TRBJ2-1	TRBD1	CASSPDRNNEQFF	TGTGCCAGCAGTCCGGACAGGAACAATGAGCAGTTCTTC
NA	TRBV7-7	TRBJ2-5	NA	CTSSPDPALQETQYF	TGTACCAGCAGCCCCGATCCGGCACTACAAGAGACCCAGTACTTC
NA	TRBV9	TRBJ2-7	NA	CASSVGALLSYEQYF	TGTGCCAGCAGCGTGGGGGCCCTACTCTCCTACGAGCAGTACTTC
many	TRBV20-1	TRBJ2-3	TRBD2	CSARAGTTSTDTQYF	TGCAGTGCTAGAGCCGGGACTACAAGCACAGATACGCAGTATTTT
few	TRBV27	TRBJ2-5	NA	CASSSRDSDREQYF	TGTGCCAGCAGTTCCCGGGACTCAGATAGGGAGCAGTACTTC
NA	TRBV11-2	TRBJ1-6	NA	CASSLGGLEGSSPLHF	TGTGCCAGCAGCTTGGGTGGTTTGGAGGGGAGTTCACCCCTCCACTTT
few	TRBV4-1	TRBJ2-1	NA	CASRGTYPYNEQFF	TGCGCCAGCAGAGGGACATACCCCTACAATGAGCAGTTCTTC
NA	TRBV5-1	TRBJ2-5	TRBD2	CASSSGAGGAETQYF	TGCGCCAGCAGCTCGGGAGCGGGGGGGGCAGAGACCCAGTACTTC
NA	TRBV27	TRBJ2-5	NA	CASSVAPSATQYF	TGTGCCAGCAGTGTGGCGCCCTCGGCGACCCAGTACTTC
NA	TRBV20-1	TRBJ1-4	NA	CSARGASGGREKLFF	TGCAGTGCTAGGGGTGCTTCTGGGGGTAGGGAAAAACTGTTTTTT
few	TRBV7-9	TRBJ2-5	NA	CASSLKGNHQETQYF	TGTGCCAGCAGCTTAAAGGGGAACCACCAAGAGACCCAGTACTTC
few	TRBV4-2	TRBJ2-4	TRBD2	CASSQDREGQNIQYF	TGTGCCAGCAGCCAAGACCGGGAGGGGCAAAACATTCAGTACTTC